The 21 T cell receptor beta chains given below trace back to one sample, sequenced in a study of cytomegalovirus exposure and HLA in healthy donors. The PCR employed 60 Vbeta primers together with 13 Jbeta primers. The table came from immunoSEQ multiplex PCR; TCRdb's copy has only in-frame clones and leaves some out. The repertoire includes fewer than 200,000 clones, roughly 85% of them detected once, and around 0.89% sits in the top ten. What was sequenced was PBMCs. The origin of the receptors is a woman aged 50 to 60 in good health and CMV-seropositive.

The chain has TRBV6-5 and TRBJ1-1; maybe TRBD1 (5 bases). Per germline, CDR1 MNHEY and CDR2 SVGAGI. V lost 0 bases, J lost 4 bases, and 15 bases lay in between. This CDR3 contains 16 residues. This CDR3 reads CASSYSGQAGGTEAFF. The DNA of the CDR3 is TGTGCCAGCAGTTACTCTGGCCAGGCCGGGGGCACTGAAGCTTTCTTT.

The J gene is TRBJ2-3, the V gene TRBV7-2, with TRBD2 matching 8 bases. After removal of 3 bases from V and 6 bases from J, the junction contained 5 bases not matched to a gene. Germline V CDR1 and CDR2: SGHTA, FQGNSA. The CDR3 loop spans 14 amino acids. This chain's CDR3 is CASSFSGAGDTQYF. DNA for the CDR3: TGTGCCAGCAGCTTTAGCGGGGCGGGGGATACGCAGTATTTT.

The CDR3 sequence is CASSLSQGSYEQYF. Here the CDR3 DNA reads TGTGCCAGCAGCTTATCCCAGGGCTCCTACGAGCAGTACTTC. The V gene is TRBV7-2, the J gene TRBJ2-7; D may be TRBD1 (5 bases). Per the germline V gene, CDR1 is SGHTA and CDR2 is FQGNSA. The V end was cut by 2 bases, the J end by 0 bases, with 8 bases between. CDR3 size: 14 residues.

This clone was detected once. The V and J genes are TRBV5-1 and TRBJ2-2; unclear D gene. V lost 0 bases to trimming and J lost 6 bases, with 6 bases between them. The CDR3 is 13 amino acids. Germline CDR1 SGHRS, CDR2 YFSETQ. The chain's CDR3 is CASSLAVPGELFF. The CDR3 bases are TGCGCCAGCAGCTTGGCTGTCCCCGGGGAGCTGTTTTTT.

The CDR3 sequence is CASSIAGGPGNEQYF. The CDR3 coding sequence is TGCGCCAGCAGCATAGCGGGAGGGCCGGGGAACGAGCAGTACTTC. This chain joins TRBV10-2 and TRBJ2-7; 11 nucleotides line up with TRBD2. The length of the CDR3 is 15 residues. Unmatched junction bases numbered 9, after V lost 6 bases and J lost 5 bases. CDR1 is WSHSY, CDR2 SAAADI, per germline.

The J gene is TRBJ2-6, the V gene TRBV6-6; D is unclear. CDR1 and CDR2 from the germline V gene are MNHNY and SVGAGI (reference sequence). Between the trimmed V and J ends, which lost 5 bases and 1 base, there was a span of 9 bases. The length of the CDR3 is 15 residues. The CDR3 region has the DNA TGTGCCAGCAGTCAATGGAGATCTGGGGCCAACGTCCTGACTTTC. Its translation is CASSQWRSGANVLTF.

The chain recombines TRBV7-9 with TRBJ1-2; TRBD1 might be the D (6 bases). Germline CDR1 SEHNR, CDR2 FQNEAQ (reference sequence). Between the trimmed V and J ends, which lost 4 bases and 6 bases, there was a span of 6 bases. This CDR3 is 11 amino acids long. The CDR3 DNA follows: TGTGCCAGCAGCTACAGGGATGGCTACACCTTC. Amino acids: CASSYRDGYTF.

The chain employs TRBV5-6 and TRBJ1-5; D is possibly TRBD1 (5 bases). Germline V gives CDR1 SGHDT, CDR2 YYEEEE. CDR3 length: 14 residues. V lost 5 bases to trimming and J lost 4 bases, with 13 bases between them. The CDR3 sequence is CASSTYDRNQPQHF. The DNA of the CDR3 is TGTGCCAGCAGTACCTATGACAGAAATCAGCCCCAGCATTTT.

The chain recombines TRBV2 with TRBJ1-5; perhaps TRBD1 as D (5 bases). V was clipped by 7 bases and J by 2 bases, with 12 bases between them. There are 14 residues in the CDR3. The germline V gene has CDR1 SNHLY and CDR2 FYNNEI. The CDR3 sequence: CASNPQGGNQPQHF. CDR3 bases: TGTGCCAGCAACCCCCAGGGTGGCAATCAGCCCCAGCATTTT.

The chain uses TRBV6-6 and TRBJ2-1; D gene unclear. The V gene's germline CDR1 is MNHNY and CDR2 SVGAGI (reference sequence). Trimming left V 5 bases short and J 10 bases short, with 12 bases between. This CDR3 comprises 12 residues. CDR3 DNA sequence: TGTGCCAGCAGTAGCCCCCGAGAGGAGCAGTTCTTC. Its translation is CASSSPREEQFF.

On this clone: Other DNA sequences in the sample encode the same CDR3. This chain joins TRBV6-5 and TRBJ2-3, with D perhaps matching TRBD2 (6 bases). This CDR3 contains 15 residues. V was trimmed by 3 bases and J by 1 base, leaving 11 bases between them. The germline gives CDR1 MNHEY, CDR2 SVGAGI. CDR3 nucleotide sequence: TGTGCCAGCAGTTATTATGGAGGGGGCACAGATACGCAGTATTTT. This sequence encodes CASSYYGGGTDTQYF.

The chain has TRBV2 and TRBJ1-5; D not certain. The CDR3 is made up of 13 amino acids. Trimming stripped 9 bases from V and 7 bases from J, with 16 bases between. Germline loops: CDR1 SNHLY, CDR2 FYNNEI. The CDR3 protein is CASGGREGQPQHF. The CDR3 region has the DNA TGTGCCAGTGGAGGGAGGGAAGGACAGCCCCAGCATTTT. Full variable domain (rest looked up from reference TRBV2 and TRBJ1-5): EPEVTQTPSHQVTQMGQEVILRCVPISNHLYFYWYRQILGQKVEFLVSFYNNEISEKSEIFDDQFSVERPDGSNFTLKIRSTKLEDSAMYFCASGGREGQPQHFGDGTRLSIL.

The V and J genes are TRBV6-4 and TRBJ2-1; 12 bases align to TRBD2. V lost 4 bases to trimming and J lost 4 bases; unmatched junction nucleotides: 2. Germline CDR1 reads MRHNA; CDR2 reads SNTAGT. The CDR3 length is 15 residues. Written as DNA, the CDR3 is TGTGCCAGCAGTGGACTAGCGGGGGAATACAATGAGCAGTTCTTC. Translated, it gives CASSGLAGEYNEQFF.

The J gene is TRBJ1-2, the V gene TRBV7-2, with 9 bases that match TRBD1. The CDR3 has 13 residues. The J segment lost 8 bases and the V segment lost 5 bases, leaving 6 bases of the junction unmatched. Germline CDR1 is SGHTA and CDR2 is FQGNSA. The CDR3 here is CASSEQGAQGYTF. The DNA for the CDR3 is TGTGCCAGCAGCGAACAGGGGGCGCAGGGCTACACCTTC.

This sequence joins TRBV5-1 and TRBJ1-1; D might be TRBD1 (6 bases). The V end was cut by 3 bases, the J end by 4 bases, with 19 bases between. The length of the CDR3 is 16 residues. Per germline, CDR1 SGHRS and CDR2 YFSETQ. The CDR3 DNA sequence: TGCGCCAGCAGCTCTAGGATACAGGGCGGGGGCACTGAAGCTTTCTTT. Translating gives CASSSRIQGGGTEAFF.

V usage is TRBV4-3 and J usage is TRBJ1-4, with D maybe TRBD1 (5 bases). The V end lost 3 bases, the J end lost 7 bases, and 21 bases lay between the germline ends. Germline V gene data show CDR1 as LGHNA and CDR2 as YSLEER. The CDR3 loop spans 17 amino acids. CDR3 in DNA: TGCGCCAGCAGCCACCGCGGGGCTTCTAACGCTGCTGAAAAACTGTTTTTT. Translating gives CASSHRGASNAAEKLFF.

This clone came up once. V usage is TRBV27 and J usage is TRBJ1-2; TRBD1 matches 7 bases. This CDR3 is built from 14 residues. The germline CDR1 and CDR2 sequences are MNHEY and SMNVEV (reference sequence). The trim removed 4 bases at V and 6 bases at J, leaving 8 bases unmatched. CDR3 DNA: TGTGCCAGCAGTTCTTATCGACAGGGACATGGCTACACCTTC. Translation gives CASSSYRQGHGYTF.

This chain connects TRBV18 to TRBJ2-7; D not resolved. Per germline, CDR1 KGHSH and CDR2 LQKENI. The CDR3 extends over 15 amino acids. Trimming removed 3 bases from V and 0 bases from J, with 12 bases in between. CDR3 residues: CASSPSTRFSYEQYF. Here the CDR3 DNA reads TGTGCCAGCTCACCTAGTACTCGGTTCTCCTACGAGCAGTACTTC. The entire variable domain, with the rest obtained from reference TRBV18 and TRBJ2-7, is as follows: NAGVMQNPRHLVRRRGQEARLRCSPMKGHSHVYWYRQLPEEGLKFMVYLQKENIIDESGMPKERFSAEFPKEGPSILRIQQVVRGDSAAYFCASSPSTRFSYEQYFGPGTRLTVT.

Of note for this clone: This CDR3 is also generated by other DNA sequences in the sample. The gene calls are TRBV18 and TRBJ2-2; D uncertain. Trimming shortened V by 3 bases and J by 1 base, and 3 bases separated the two germline ends. CDR1 and CDR2 from the germline V gene are KGHSH and LQKENI. This CDR3 comprises 13 residues. CDR3 coding DNA: TGTGCCAGCTCACCCCGGAACACCGGGGAGCTGTTTTTT. Residues: CASSPRNTGELFF.

V gene TRBV7-2 combines with J gene TRBJ1-5; TRBD1 might be the D (5 bases). V lost 5 bases to trimming and J lost 5 bases, with 13 bases between them. Germline lookup yields CDR1 SGHTA and CDR2 FQGNSA. The CDR3 sequence is 14 residues long. The DNA of the CDR3 is TGTGCCAGCAGCCCGAGTTCGGGGGATCAGCCCCAGCATTTT. Translated: CASSPSSGDQPQHF.

J is TRBJ2-1 and V is TRBV7-8; D might be TRBD2 (7 bases). This CDR3 is 18 amino acids long. V lost 0 bases to trimming and J lost 6 bases, with 21 bases between them. Germline-derived CDR1 and CDR2 are SGHVS and FQNEAQ. This chain's CDR3 is CASSLALRGAKDGNEQFF. The CDR3 DNA follows: TGTGCCAGCAGCTTAGCACTCCGGGGGGCTAAAGACGGCAATGAGCAGTTCTTC.